This T cell receptor (beta chain) is drawn from a study of immune evolution from preneoplasia to lung adenocarcinoma. General study findings and limits: From normal lung to invasive adenocarcinoma, top clone frequencies appeared to decrease. Compared with EGFR-mutant or double wild-type lesions, KRAS-mutant nodules were more clonal. Later-stage lesions appeared to have more T cells, more diversity, less clonality.

The junction had 13 bases not matched to a gene; V was cut back by 5 bases and J by 8 bases. The CDR3 consists of 16 residues. The germline V gene encodes CDR1 MDHEN and CDR2 SYDVKM. Only one count was recorded for this clone. What it binds is not known. Two lung cancer pathologists independently confirmed each histologic diagnosis. Here immunoSEQ multiplex PCR was the method, and the copy in TCRdb shows in-frame clones only, minus some. The sample has fewer than 12,000 clones; 82% are singletons. The chain links TRBV28 to TRBJ1-4; 8 bases align to TRBD1. The TCR comes from a person aged 70 to 79 with lung adenocarcinoma. What was sequenced was FFPE minimally invasive lung adenocarcinoma tissue. CDR3: CASSAAQGAMKEKLFF. The CDR3 bases are TGTGCCAGCAGTGCCGCCCAGGGGGCAATGAAGGAAAAACTGTTTTTT.